This T cell receptor beta chain is from a study of glioma-infiltrating T cells after dendritic cell vaccination. Germline loops: CDR1 MNHNS, CDR2 SASEGT. V gave up 2 bases and J gave up 8 bases; unmatched junction bases: 4. This CDR3 region has 14 residues. Only patients with spare fresh-frozen tumor and over two years of follow-up were included. Before vaccination, two weeks after the third vaccination, and at progression, PBMC were collected. Primers: 60 V beta forward and 13 J beta reverse. Using immunoSEQ multiplex PCR, the repertoire was profiled, and TCRdb retains in-frame clones only, with some absent. The data show approximately 82,000 clones, roughly 90% seen once. Turning to this clone: Other DNA sequences of this sample code for an identical CDR3.

The receptor comes from a human donor with glioblastoma. The sample in question was blood, obtained before dendritic cell vaccination. The V and J genes are TRBV6-1 and TRBJ2-2; 8 positions match TRBD2. The DNA of the CDR3 is TGTGCCAGCAGTGAATCATCGGGAGGGGGGGAGCTGTTTTTT. Translating it yields CASSESSGGGELFF.